Sequencing of this T cell receptor (beta chain) was carried out in a study of T cell clusters in autoimmune cytopenias. The wider study: A median of 51,575 TRB reads per sample yielded a median around 2,500 distinct clonotypes.

Whole-study findings and limits: Exclusive TRB clusters were around 3-fold more numerous in healthy donors than in active autoimmune hepatitis. Primary autoimmune cytopenia patients seemingly lacked the physiological T cell clusters found in healthy donors.

TRB was amplified by touch-down multiplex PCR, primer pools A and B combined. Each CDR3 protein gets one entry in TCRdb, which reprocessed the multiplex PCR reads and gives no DNA. Here the sample table reports 7,000 to 9,000 distinct CDR3 sequences. Some 40,000 genome equivalents of blood DNA were amplified for TRB. Germline values: CDR1 LNHDA, CDR2 SQIVND (reference sequence). This CDR3 contains 14 residues. This clonotype shows up as medium-sized by frequency. The target antigen is unknown. The origin of this receptor is a human donor with an autoimmune cytopenia or autoimmune hepatitis (not recorded which). Sequencing was done on a sample of peripheral blood. This chain joins TRBV19 and TRBJ2-3; TCRdb indicates TRBD1, and absent DNA this call remains unverified. CDR3 sequence reads: CASSPSGRTDTQYF.